This is a list of T cell receptor beta chains from one sample in a study of blood T cell repertoires in COVID-19. Assay: immunoSEQ multiplex PCR; the TCRdb copy retains only in-frame clones and omits some. This sample yields 100,000 to 150,000 clones, of which approximately 85% are seen a single time; about 3% belongs to the top ten. The specimen was peripheral blood. These receptors all come from a woman of 80 years or more with COVID-19, enrolled during active disease. CDR3s include the opening cysteine and the closing phenylalanine or tryptophan. The D gene is left open where the match is weak. The listing skips clone size in some rows; elsewhere it reads once, few, many or a size class.

clone_size j_call d_call v_call cdr3_nt cdr3_aa
- TRBJ1-5 TRBD1 TRBV7-9 TGTGCCAGCAGCCCCGGGGGACAGTCCAATCAGCCCCAGCATTTT CASSPGGQSNQPQHF
- TRBJ2-1 TRBD1 TRBV24-1 TGTGCCACCAGCCAGGGACAGGGGAACGTAAATGAGCAGTTCTTC CATSQGQGNVNEQFF
- TRBJ2-7 TRBD2 TRBV5-1 TGCGCCAGCAGCAATAGCGGGAGTGGCTACGAGCAGTACTTC CASSNSGSGYEQYF
- TRBJ1-1 - TRBV28 TGTGCCAGCGGAACTGACTACACTGAAGCTTTCTTT CASGTDYTEAFF
few TRBJ1-4 - TRBV27 TGTGCCAGCAGAACTGGGGGGGAAAAACTGTTTTTT CASRTGGEKLFF
- TRBJ1-2 - TRBV4-2 TGTGCCAGCAGCCAAGTTACGCAAGGAGAGACTGGCTACACCTTC CASSQVTQGETGYTF
- TRBJ1-5 TRBD1 TRBV18 TGTGCCAGCTCACCTTTTTCGACCGGGACAGGGGGCGGACAGCCCCAGCATTTT CASSPFSTGTGGGQPQHF
- TRBJ1-1 - TRBV18 TGTGCCAGCTCACAGAACGGGGTCGGGAGCACTGAAGCTTTCTTT CASSQNGVGSTEAFF
- TRBJ1-5 TRBD1 TRBV6-6 TGTGCCAGCAGTTACTCAACAGGGGGCAATCAGCCCCAGCATTTT CASSYSTGGNQPQHF
- TRBJ2-2 TRBD1 TRBV5-5 TGTGCCAGCAGCGCCCAGGCCGGACAGGTGCTTGCCGGGGAGCTGTTTTTT CASSAQAGQVLAGELFF
- TRBJ1-1 TRBD1 TRBV18 TGTGCCAGCTCACCGACAGGGGTGCGCACTGAAGCTTTCTTT CASSPTGVRTEAFF
once TRBJ1-5 TRBD1 TRBV28 TGTGCCAGCATCAACCTCCACGGGACAGGGTCTAGCAATCAGCCCCAGCATTTT CASINLHGTGSSNQPQHF
- TRBJ2-5 TRBD1 TRBV6-1 TGTGCCAGCAGCTCTCCCGGGACAGGAGAGACCCAGTACTTC CASSSPGTGETQYF